Below, 19 T cell receptor beta chains from the same sample are listed, as sequenced in a study of T cell repertoires in cytomegalovirus infection. The antigens of these receptors remain unknown. Via MiXCR, TCRdb re-called the reads, giving one row per CDR3 protein. In the table there are fewer than 850,000 distinct CDR3 sequences, just under 30% of which are singletons. The input for sequencing was cultured CD8+ T cells from PBMCs, taken from culture after CMV antigen stimulation. These receptors all stem from a human donor in good health (CMV status not recorded). Some clones in this sample may be carry-over from other donors' samples.

The gene calls are TRBV7-6 and TRBJ1-4, with D maybe TRBD1 (5 bases). This CDR3 is built from 15 residues. The V end lost 5 bases, the J end lost 8 bases, and 18 bases lay between the germline ends. Per germline, CDR1 SGHVS and CDR2 FNYEAQ. As DNA, the CDR3 is TGTGCCAGCAGCCTTTCGGGGGGACCTTCGGAAAAACTGTTTTTT. Protein sequence: CASSLSGGPSEKLFF.

The CDR3 loop is CSADRDPGGEAFF. The CDR3 coding sequence is TGCAGTGCTGACCGGGATCCTGGGGGTGAAGCTTTCTTT. The genes are TRBV20-1 and TRBJ1-1; maybe TRBD1 (5 bases). The germline V gene has CDR1 DFQATT and CDR2 SNEGSKA (reference sequence). The CDR3 totals 13 residues. Trimming shortened V by 5 bases and J by 7 bases, and 17 bases separated the two germline ends.

V is TRBV2 and J is TRBJ2-1; 11 bases match TRBD2. Germline CDR1 SNHLY, CDR2 FYNNEI. CDR3 length: 15 amino acids. Trimming took 9 bases from V and 0 from J; bases not matched to a gene: 4. CDR3 sequence reads: CARGTSGSSYNEQFF. DNA for the CDR3: TGTGCCAGAGGGACTAGCGGCTCCTCCTACAATGAGCAGTTCTTC.

The table lists this clonotype with many counts. This chain links TRBV7-3 with TRBJ2-5; D may correspond to TRBD1 or TRBD2 (5 bases each). Per germline, CDR1 SGHTA and CDR2 FQGTGA. The CDR3 extends over 13 amino acids. Between the trimmed V and J ends, which lost 0 bases and 7 bases, there was a span of 9 bases. The CDR3 loop reads CASSLTIGGTQYF. The CDR3 region has the DNA TGTGCCAGCAGCTTAACTATTGGGGGGACCCAGTACTTC.

This clonotype was counted between two and nine times. J is TRBJ1-1 and V is TRBV9; D is unclear. V was shortened by 3 bases and J by 1 base, with 13 bases between the two germline ends. The germline CDR1 and CDR2 sequences are SGDLS and YYNGEE. The CDR3 contains 15 residues. CDR3 DNA: TGTGCCAGCAGCGCTCCGGACGGGTGGAACACTGAAGCTTTCTTT. It specifies CASSAPDGWNTEAFF.

This clonotype was picked up a small number of times. The CDR3 bases are TGTGCCAGCAGCTTACCCGCCGGGACACCTAAAGAGACCCAGTACTTC. This encodes CASSLPAGTPKETQYF. The chain uses TRBV7-9 and TRBJ2-5, with D perhaps TRBD1 (6 bases). Trimming removed 2 bases from V and 3 bases from J, with 16 bases in between. The CDR3 runs 16 residues. Germline lookup yields CDR1 SEHNR and CDR2 FQNEAQ (reference sequence). The full variable domain, in which reference TRBV7-9 and TRBJ2-5 provide the parts outside the CDR3, is DTGVSQNPRHKITKRGQNVTFRCDPISEHNRLYWYRQTLGQGPEFLTYFQNEAQLEKSRLLSDRFSAERPKGSFSTLEIQRTEQGDSAMYLCASSLPAGTPKETQYFGPGTRLLVL.

This clonotype was seen more than once but under ten times. The genes are TRBV12-3 or TRBV12-4 and TRBJ2-5; 11 bases map to TRBD1. J lost 5 bases, V lost 4 bases, and 6 bases had no gene match. The CDR3 has 15 residues. Here the CDR3 reads CASSSRDRGSETQYF. For the CDR3, the DNA is TGTGCCAGCAGTTCCCGGGACAGGGGGAGCGAGACCCAGTACTTC.

On this clonotype: It may be a read error: a sequence one base away is much more abundant. The chain is built from TRBV7-3 and TRBJ1-1; D possibly corresponds to TRBD1 (5 bases). CDR1 and CDR2 (germline): SGHTA, FQGTGA. This CDR3 has 13 residues. The DNA of the CDR3 is TGTGCCAGCAGCTTAGATAGGGGCACTGATGCTTTCTTT. Its translation: CASSLDRGTDAFF.

The chain joins TRBV2 to TRBJ2-5; TRBD1 might be the D (5 bases). The germline CDR1 and CDR2 sequences are SNHLY and FYNNEI. The CDR3 has 15 residues. V was clipped by 5 bases and J by 5 bases, with 18 bases between them. The chain's CDR3 is CASSPPPETVETQYF. The CDR3 DNA is TGTGCCAGCAGTCCACCCCCGGAGACAGTTGAGACCCAGTACTTC.

This CDR3 is CASSLPGGEAFF. CDR3 sequence (DNA): TGTGCCAGTAGTCTCCCGGGAGGTGAAGCTTTCTTT. This chain connects TRBV19 to TRBJ1-1, with D hard to call. CDR1 and CDR2 from the germline V gene are LNHDA and SQIVND (reference sequence). V shed 5 bases and J shed 7 bases, with 11 bases lying between them. The CDR3 length is 12 residues.

This clonotype was detected only a few times. The V and J genes are TRBV6-1 and TRBJ2-3, with D unclear. This CDR3 is 14 amino acids long. V gave up 1 base and J gave up 4 bases, with 9 bases separating them. Germline CDR1 is MNHNS and CDR2 is SASEGT. The CDR3: CASSEGFRADTQYF. The CDR3 region has the DNA TGTGCCAGCAGTGAAGGATTTCGGGCAGATACGCAGTATTTT.

This clonotype occurred many times. The CDR3: CASSWTGPGTEAFF. CDR3 nucleotide sequence: TGTGCCAGCAGCTGGACAGGCCCTGGGACTGAAGCTTTCTTT. The V and J genes are TRBV7-6 and TRBJ1-1; the match to TRBD1 covers 7 bases. Germline V lookup: CDR1 SGHVS, CDR2 FNYEAQ. The CDR3 totals 14 residues. The junction had 7 bases not matched to a gene; V was cut back by 4 bases and J by 5 bases.

A word on this clonotype: A much bigger clone sits one base away, suggesting this may be a read error. The final CDR3 position lacks the conserved phenylalanine or tryptophan, pointing to a likely read error. This chain connects TRBV7-2 to TRBJ1-2; TRBD1 matches 10 bases. The CDR3 runs to 15 residues. V was clipped by 4 bases and J by 5 bases; unmatched bases: 7. CDR1 and CDR2 (germline): SGHTA, FQGNSA. CDR3 sequence: CASSSFGTGAYGYTS. CDR3 nucleotides: TGTGCCAGCAGCTCGTTTGGGACAGGGGCTTATGGCTACACCTCC.

There are a few counts of this clonotype. The chain carries TRBV14 and TRBJ1-2; D gene uncertain. V was cut by 0 bases and J by 5 bases, with 19 bases left in between. The CDR3 is made up of 17 amino acids. The germline V gene has CDR1 SGHDN and CDR2 FVKESK. CDR3 protein: CASSQEGTHIGDYGYTF. The CDR3 DNA follows: TGTGCCAGCAGCCAAGAAGGCACCCACATCGGGGATTATGGCTACACCTTC.

About this clonotype: With a much larger clone just one base away, this may be a read error. V and J are TRBV7-6 and TRBJ2-1; D is undetermined. The CDR3 is 16 residues long. The V gene's germline CDR1 is SGHVS and CDR2 FNYEAQ. CDR3 sequence reads: CASSLTVEGSYNEQFF. CDR3 coding DNA: TGTGCTAGCAGCTTAACGGTGGAAGGGTCCTACAATGAGCAGTTCTTC.

The V call is TRBV6-1, the J call TRBJ2-3, with 10 bases that match TRBD2. Trimming removed 5 bases from V and 4 bases from J; junction bases left unmatched: 12. The CDR3 consists of 17 residues. The germline V gene has CDR1 MNHNS and CDR2 SASEGT. In DNA form, the CDR3 reads TGTGCCAGCAGTTCCGAGCGGGGGGGGGCGGGGGCAGATACGCAGTATTTT. Encoded protein: CASSSERGGAGADTQYF.

This clonotype was counted many times. The CDR3 reads CASSLLTTFKSTDTQYF. CDR3 nucleotides: TGTGCCAGCAGCTTATTGACGACATTTAAAAGCACAGATACGCAGTATTTT. V is TRBV7-2 and J is TRBJ2-3, with D hard to call. This CDR3 has 17 amino acids. Per the germline V gene, CDR1 is SGHTA and CDR2 is FQGNSA. V lost 2 bases and J lost 0, with 15 bases in between.

A single count supports this clonotype. The J gene is TRBJ1-2, the V gene TRBV12-3 or TRBV12-4, with 10 positions matching TRBD1. The CDR3 has 14 residues. V was clipped by 1 base and J by 7 bases; unmatched bases: 3. DNA of the CDR3: TGTGCCAGCAGTTTAGAGACAGGGGGCCTTGGCTACACCTTC. This codes for CASSLETGGLGYTF.

The rearrangement joins TRBV6-6 to TRBJ1-1, with unresolved D. The CDR3 length is 15 residues. The germline gives CDR1 MNHNY, CDR2 SVGAGI (reference sequence). V lost 2 bases and J 4 bases, leaving 14 bases between the germline ends. CDR3 sequence (DNA): TGTGCCAGCAGTTACCACCAGGCGGGGAGCACTGAAGCTTTCTTT. As protein: CASSYHQAGSTEAFF.